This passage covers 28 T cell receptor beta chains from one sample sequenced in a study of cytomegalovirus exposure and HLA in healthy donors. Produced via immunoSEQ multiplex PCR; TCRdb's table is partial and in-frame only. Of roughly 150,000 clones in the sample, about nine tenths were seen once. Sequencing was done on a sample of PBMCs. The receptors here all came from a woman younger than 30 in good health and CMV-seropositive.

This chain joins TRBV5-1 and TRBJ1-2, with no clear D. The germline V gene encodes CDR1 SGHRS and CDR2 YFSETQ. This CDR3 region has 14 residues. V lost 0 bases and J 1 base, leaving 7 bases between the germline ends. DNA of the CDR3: TGCGCCAGCAGCTTGGCCGGAGTTAACTATGGCTACACCTTC. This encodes CASSLAGVNYGYTF.

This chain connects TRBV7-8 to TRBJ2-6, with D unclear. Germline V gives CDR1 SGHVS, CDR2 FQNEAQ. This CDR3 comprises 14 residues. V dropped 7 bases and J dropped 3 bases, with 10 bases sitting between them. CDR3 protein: CASTLNGGANVLTF. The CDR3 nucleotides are TGTGCCAGCACCCTAAATGGTGGGGCCAACGTCCTGACTTTC.

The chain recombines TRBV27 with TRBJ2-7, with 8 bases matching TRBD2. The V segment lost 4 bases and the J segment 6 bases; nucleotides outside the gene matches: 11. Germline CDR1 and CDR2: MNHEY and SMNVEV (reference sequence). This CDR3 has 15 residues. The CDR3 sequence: CASSSLGLGGSEQYF. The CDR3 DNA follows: TGTGCCAGCAGTTCCCTGGGACTAGGAGGGAGCGAGCAGTACTTC.

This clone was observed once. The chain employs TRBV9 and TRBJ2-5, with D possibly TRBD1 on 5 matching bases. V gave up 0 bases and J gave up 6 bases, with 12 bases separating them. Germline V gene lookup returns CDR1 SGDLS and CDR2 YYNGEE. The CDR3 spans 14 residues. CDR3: CASSVEPGIKTQYF. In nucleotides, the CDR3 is TGTGCCAGCAGCGTAGAGCCAGGGATAAAGACCCAGTACTTC.

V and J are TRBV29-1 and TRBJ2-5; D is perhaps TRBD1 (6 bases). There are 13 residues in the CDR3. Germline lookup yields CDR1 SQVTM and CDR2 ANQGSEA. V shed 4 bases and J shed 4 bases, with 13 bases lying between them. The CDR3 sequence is CSVGVGDTETQYF. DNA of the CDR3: TGCAGCGTTGGGGTCGGGGACACAGAGACCCAGTACTTC.

DNA for the CDR3: TGTGCCAGTACCCACAGGGGAAGAGGTGAGCAGTTCTTC. Translating gives CASTHRGRGEQFF. The chain links TRBV19 to TRBJ2-1; 7 bases map to TRBD1. The V gene's germline CDR1 is LNHDA and CDR2 SQIVND (reference sequence). The V gene end was trimmed by 7 bases and the J gene end by 9 bases; junction bases not matched to a gene: 9. The CDR3 covers 13 residues.

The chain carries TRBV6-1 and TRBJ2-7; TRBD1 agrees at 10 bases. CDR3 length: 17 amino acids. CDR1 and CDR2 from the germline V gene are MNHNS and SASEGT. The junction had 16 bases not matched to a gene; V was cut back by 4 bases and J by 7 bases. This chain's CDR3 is CASSARQGALLVGEQYF. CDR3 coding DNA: TGTGCCAGCAGTGCCCGACAGGGGGCCTTGCTAGTAGGGGAGCAGTACTTC.

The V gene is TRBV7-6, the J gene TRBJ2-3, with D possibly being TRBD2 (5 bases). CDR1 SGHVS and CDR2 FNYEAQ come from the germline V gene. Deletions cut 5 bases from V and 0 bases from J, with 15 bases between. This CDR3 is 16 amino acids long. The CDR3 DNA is TGTGCCAGCAGCCCCCGGAGAAGCGGAAGCACAGATACGCAGTATTTT. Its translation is CASSPRRSGSTDTQYF.

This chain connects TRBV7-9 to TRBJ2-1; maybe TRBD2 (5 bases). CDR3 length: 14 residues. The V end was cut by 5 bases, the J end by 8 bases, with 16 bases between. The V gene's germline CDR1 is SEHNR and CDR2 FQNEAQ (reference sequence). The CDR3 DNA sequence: TGTGCCAGCAGCGCGAGGGTGATCGGCGATGAGCAGTTCTTC. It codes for CASSARVIGDEQFF.

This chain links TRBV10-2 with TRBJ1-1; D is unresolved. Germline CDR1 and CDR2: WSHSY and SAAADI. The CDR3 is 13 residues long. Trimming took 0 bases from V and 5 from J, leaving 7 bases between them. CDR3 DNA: TGCGCCAGCAGTGAGTCGTTCCAGACTGAAGCTTTCTTT. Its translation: CASSESFQTEAFF.

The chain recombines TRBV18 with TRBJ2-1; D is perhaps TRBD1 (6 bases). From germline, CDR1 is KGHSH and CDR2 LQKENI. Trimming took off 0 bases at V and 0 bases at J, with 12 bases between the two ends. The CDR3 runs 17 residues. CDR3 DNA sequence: TGTGCCAGCTCACCACCTACAGGGATGAGCTCCTACAATGAGCAGTTCTTC. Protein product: CASSPPTGMSSYNEQFF.

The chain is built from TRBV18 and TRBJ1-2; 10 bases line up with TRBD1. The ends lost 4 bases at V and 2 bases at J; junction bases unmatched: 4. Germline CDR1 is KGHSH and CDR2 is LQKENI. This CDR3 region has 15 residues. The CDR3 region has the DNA TGTGCCAGCTCACAGTGGGACAGGGGAAACTATGGCTACACCTTC. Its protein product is CASSQWDRGNYGYTF.

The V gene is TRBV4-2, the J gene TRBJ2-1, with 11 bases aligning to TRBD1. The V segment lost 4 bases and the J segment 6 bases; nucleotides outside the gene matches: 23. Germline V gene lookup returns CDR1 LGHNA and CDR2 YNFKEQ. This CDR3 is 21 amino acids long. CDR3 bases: TGTGCCAGCAGCCGCAGAGCACGGGACAGGGGGTTTTTGAGCCGTTTCAATGAGCAGTTCTTC. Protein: CASSRRARDRGFLSRFNEQFF.

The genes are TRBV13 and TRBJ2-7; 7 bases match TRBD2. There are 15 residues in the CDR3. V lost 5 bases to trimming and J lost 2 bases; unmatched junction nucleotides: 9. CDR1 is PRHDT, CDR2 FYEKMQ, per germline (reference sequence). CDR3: CASSPWEGATYEQYF. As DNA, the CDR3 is TGTGCCAGCAGCCCGTGGGAGGGTGCGACCTACGAGCAGTACTTC.

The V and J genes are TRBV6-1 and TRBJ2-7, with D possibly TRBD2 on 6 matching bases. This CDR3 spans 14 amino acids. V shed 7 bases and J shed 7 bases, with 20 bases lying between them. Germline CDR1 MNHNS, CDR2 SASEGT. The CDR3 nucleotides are TGTGCCAGCACCCAATCGGGGGAGACGTGGGAGCAGTACTTC. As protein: CASTQSGETWEQYF.

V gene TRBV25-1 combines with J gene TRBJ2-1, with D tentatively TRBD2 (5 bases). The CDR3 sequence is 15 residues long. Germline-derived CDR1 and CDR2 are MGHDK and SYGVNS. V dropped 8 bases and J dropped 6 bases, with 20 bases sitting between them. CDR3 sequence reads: CASGGSGTALNEQFF. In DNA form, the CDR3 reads TGTGCCAGCGGCGGATCGGGAACAGCCCTCAATGAGCAGTTCTTC.

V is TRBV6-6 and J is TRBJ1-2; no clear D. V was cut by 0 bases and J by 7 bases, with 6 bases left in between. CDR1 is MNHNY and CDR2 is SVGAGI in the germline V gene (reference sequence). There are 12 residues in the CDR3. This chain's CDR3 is CASSYSLSGYTF. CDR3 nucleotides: TGTGCCAGCAGTTACTCATTGAGTGGCTACACCTTC.

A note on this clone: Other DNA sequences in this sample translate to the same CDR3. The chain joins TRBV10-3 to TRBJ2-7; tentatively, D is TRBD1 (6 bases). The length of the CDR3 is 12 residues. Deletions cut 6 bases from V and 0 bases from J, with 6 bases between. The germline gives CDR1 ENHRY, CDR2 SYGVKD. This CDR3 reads CAIRDSSYEQYF. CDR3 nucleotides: TGTGCCATCAGGGACAGCTCCTACGAGCAGTACTTC.

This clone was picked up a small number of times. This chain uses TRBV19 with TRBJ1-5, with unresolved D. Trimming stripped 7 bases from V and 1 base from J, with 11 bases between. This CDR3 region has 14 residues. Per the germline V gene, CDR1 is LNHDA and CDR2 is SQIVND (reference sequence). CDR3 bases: TGTGCCAGTAACACATTACCAAGCAATCAGCCCCAGCATTTT. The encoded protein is CASNTLPSNQPQHF.

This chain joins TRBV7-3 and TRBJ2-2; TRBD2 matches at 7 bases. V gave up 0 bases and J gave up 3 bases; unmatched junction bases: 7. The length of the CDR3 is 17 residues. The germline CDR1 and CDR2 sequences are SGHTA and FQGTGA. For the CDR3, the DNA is TGTGCCAGCAGCTTAACTGGGCGGGAGACGGACACCGGGGAGCTGTTTTTT. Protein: CASSLTGRETDTGELFF.

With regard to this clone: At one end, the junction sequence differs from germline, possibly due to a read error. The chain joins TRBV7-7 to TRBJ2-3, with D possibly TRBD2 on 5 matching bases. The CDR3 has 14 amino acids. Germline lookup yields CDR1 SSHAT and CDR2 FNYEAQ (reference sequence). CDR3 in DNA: TGTGCTAGCAGCCCCGGAGGAGGCACAGATACGCAGTATTTT. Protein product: CASSPGGGTDTQYF. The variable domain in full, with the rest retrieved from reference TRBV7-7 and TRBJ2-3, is GAGVSQSPRYKVTKRGQDVTLRCDPISSHATLYWYQQALGQGPEFLTYFNYEAQPDKSGLPSDRFSAERPEGSISTLTIQRTEQRDSAMYRCASSPGGGTDTQYFGPGTRLTVL.

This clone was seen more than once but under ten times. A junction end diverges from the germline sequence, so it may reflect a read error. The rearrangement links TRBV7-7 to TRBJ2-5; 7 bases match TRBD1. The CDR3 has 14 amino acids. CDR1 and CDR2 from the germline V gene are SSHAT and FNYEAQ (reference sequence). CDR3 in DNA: TGTGCTAGCAGCCATCAGGGGGTCCAAGAGACCCAGTACTTC. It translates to CASSHQGVQETQYF.

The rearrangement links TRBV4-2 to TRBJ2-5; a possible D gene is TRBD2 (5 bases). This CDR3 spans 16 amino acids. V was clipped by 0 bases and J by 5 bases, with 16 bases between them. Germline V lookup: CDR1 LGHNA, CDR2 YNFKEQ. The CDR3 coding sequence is TGTGCCAGCAGCCAAGATCTTGGGGAGACCTGGGAGACCCAGTACTTC. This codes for CASSQDLGETWETQYF.

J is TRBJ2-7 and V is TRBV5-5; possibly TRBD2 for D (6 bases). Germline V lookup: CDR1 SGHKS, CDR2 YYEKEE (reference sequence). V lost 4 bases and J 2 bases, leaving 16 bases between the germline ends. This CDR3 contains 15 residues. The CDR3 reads CASSVPGLPPYEQYF. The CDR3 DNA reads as TGTGCCAGCAGCGTTCCGGGACTTCCTCCCTACGAGCAGTACTTC.

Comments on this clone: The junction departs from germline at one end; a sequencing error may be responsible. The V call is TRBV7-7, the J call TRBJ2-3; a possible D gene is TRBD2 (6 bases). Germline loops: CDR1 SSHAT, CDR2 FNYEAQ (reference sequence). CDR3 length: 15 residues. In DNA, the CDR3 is TGTGCTAGCAGCTTAGGAGGGCGGCGCACAGATACGCAGTATTTT. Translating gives CASSLGGRRTDTQYF.

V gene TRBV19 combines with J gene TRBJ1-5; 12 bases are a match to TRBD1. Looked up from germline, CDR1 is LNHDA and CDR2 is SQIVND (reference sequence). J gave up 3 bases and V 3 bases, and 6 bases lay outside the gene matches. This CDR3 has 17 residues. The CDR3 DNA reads TGTGCCAGTAGTATCTTGGGGACAGGGGGCGCCAATCAGCCCCAGCATTTT. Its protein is CASSILGTGGANQPQHF.

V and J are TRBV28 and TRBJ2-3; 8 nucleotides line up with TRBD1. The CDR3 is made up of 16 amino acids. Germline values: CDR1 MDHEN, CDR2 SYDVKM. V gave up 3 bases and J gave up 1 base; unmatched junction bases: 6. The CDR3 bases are TGTGCCAGCAGTTTCCTAGGGACAGGTGGCACAGATACGCAGTATTTT. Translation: CASSFLGTGGTDTQYF.

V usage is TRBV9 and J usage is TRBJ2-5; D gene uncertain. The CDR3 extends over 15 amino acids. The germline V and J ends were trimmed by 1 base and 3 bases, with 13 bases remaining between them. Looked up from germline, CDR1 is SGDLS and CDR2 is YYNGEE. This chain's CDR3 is CASSVSSVAKETQYF. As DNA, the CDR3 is TGTGCCAGCAGCGTATCCTCAGTAGCAAAAGAGACCCAGTACTTC.